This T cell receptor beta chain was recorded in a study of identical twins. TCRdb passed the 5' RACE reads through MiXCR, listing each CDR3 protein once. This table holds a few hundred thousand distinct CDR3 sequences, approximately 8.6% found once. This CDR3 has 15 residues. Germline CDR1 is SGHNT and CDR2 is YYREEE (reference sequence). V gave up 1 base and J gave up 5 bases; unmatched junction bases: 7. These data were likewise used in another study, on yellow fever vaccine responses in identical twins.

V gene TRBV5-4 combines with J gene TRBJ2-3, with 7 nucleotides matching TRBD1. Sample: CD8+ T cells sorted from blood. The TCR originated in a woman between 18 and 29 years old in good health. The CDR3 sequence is CASSLIPDRRDTQYF. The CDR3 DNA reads TGTGCCAGCAGCTTGATCCCGGACAGGCGAGATACGCAGTATTTT. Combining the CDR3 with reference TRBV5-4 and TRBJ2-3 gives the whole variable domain ETGVTQSPTHLIKTRGQQVTLRCSSQSGHNTVSWYQQALGQGPQFIFQYYREEENGRGNFPPRFSGLQFPNYSSELNVNALELDDSALYLCASSLIPDRRDTQYFGPGTRLTVL.